Listed below are T cell receptor beta chains from one sample, sequenced in a study of blood T cell repertoires in COVID-19. The repertoire was sequenced with immunoSEQ multiplex PCR; TCRdb's copy has only in-frame clones and lacks some. The table shows some 200,000 clones, with around nine tenths occurring only once. Material for sequencing was peripheral blood. Receptors were obtained from a man in his fifties or sixties with active or convalescent COVID-19. CDR3s include the opening cysteine and the closing phenylalanine or tryptophan. D genes are given only for firm matches. The size entry is marked missing in some rows and otherwise reads once, few, many or a size class.

j_call: TRBJ2-7
d_call: TRBD2
clone_size: few
v_call: TRBV6-6
cdr3_nt: TGTGCCAGCAGCTCGGGGGGTCGAGAGCAGTACTTC
cdr3_aa: CASSSGGREQYF

j_call: TRBJ1-2
d_call: -
clone_size: -
v_call: TRBV3-1/TRBV3-2
cdr3_nt: TGTGCCAGCAGCCGATCCGAGAGGGGGAACTATGGCTACACCTTC
cdr3_aa: CASSRSERGNYGYTF

j_call: TRBJ2-7
d_call: -
clone_size: once
v_call: TRBV2
cdr3_nt: TGTGCCAGCAGTCAAGCAACAGGGCACGAGCAGTACTTC
cdr3_aa: CASSQATGHEQYF

j_call: TRBJ2-7
d_call: TRBD1
clone_size: -
v_call: TRBV24-1
cdr3_nt: TGTGCCACCAGTGATGGGACAGGGTATTCGATGGAAAACTCCTACGAGCAGTACTTC
cdr3_aa: CATSDGTGYSMENSYEQYF

j_call: TRBJ1-3
d_call: -
clone_size: few
v_call: TRBV11-2
cdr3_nt: TGTGCCAGCAGCCCTAGGGAAGGTCGGGGCACCATATATTTT
cdr3_aa: CASSPREGRGTIYF

j_call: TRBJ2-2
d_call: -
clone_size: -
v_call: TRBV7-6
cdr3_nt: TGTGCCAGCAGGGGGGCTGGGGCAGCGACGTTTGCGAACACCGGGGAGCTGTTTTTT
cdr3_aa: CASRGAGAATFANTGELFF

j_call: TRBJ1-5
d_call: TRBD1
clone_size: -
v_call: TRBV2
cdr3_nt: TGTGCCAGCAGTGGGGGGACAGGGATAGGAATAGGCAATCAGCCCCAGCATTTT
cdr3_aa: CASSGGTGIGIGNQPQHF

j_call: TRBJ2-1
d_call: TRBD2
clone_size: few
v_call: TRBV24-1
cdr3_nt: TGTGCCACCAGTGATTTAACTAGCGGGGGGTTCGAGCAGTTCTTC
cdr3_aa: CATSDLTSGGFEQFF

j_call: TRBJ1-6
d_call: -
clone_size: -
v_call: TRBV10-3
cdr3_nt: TGTGCCATCCGAGGGTCGATTAATTCACCCCTCCACTTT
cdr3_aa: CAIRGSINSPLHF

j_call: TRBJ2-2
d_call: TRBD2
clone_size: -
v_call: TRBV24-1
cdr3_nt: TGTGCCACCAGTGATCAGAGAACTAGCGGGGGAAGTTGGGAGCTGTTTTTT
cdr3_aa: CATSDQRTSGGSWELFF

j_call: TRBJ1-2
d_call: -
clone_size: -
v_call: TRBV11-1
cdr3_nt: TGTGCCAGCAGCCCCGCGTGGGCGGGAGGCTACACCTTC
cdr3_aa: CASSPAWAGGYTF

j_call: TRBJ1-2
d_call: -
clone_size: -
v_call: TRBV18
cdr3_nt: TGTGCCAGCTCACCACCTGTCCGGGATGGCTACACCTTC
cdr3_aa: CASSPPVRDGYTF

j_call: TRBJ1-2
d_call: -
clone_size: few
v_call: TRBV18
cdr3_nt: TGTGCCAGCTCACCAAGTTTAGCGGAGCGGTATGGCTACACCTTC
cdr3_aa: CASSPSLAERYGYTF

j_call: TRBJ1-6
d_call: -
clone_size: -
v_call: TRBV27
cdr3_nt: TGTGCCAGCACCATTTACAGGGAGGGTTCACCCCTCCACTTT
cdr3_aa: CASTIYREGSPLHF

j_call: TRBJ2-3
d_call: TRBD1
clone_size: -
v_call: TRBV24-1
cdr3_nt: TGTGCCACCAGTGATTTGCTGACAGGGGGTGGCACAGATACGCAGTATTTT
cdr3_aa: CATSDLLTGGGTDTQYF

j_call: TRBJ1-2
d_call: -
clone_size: -
v_call: TRBV2
cdr3_nt: TGTGCCAGCAGTGTAACGACAGGACCCCATGGCTACACCTTC
cdr3_aa: CASSVTTGPHGYTF

j_call: TRBJ1-1
d_call: TRBD1
clone_size: -
v_call: TRBV2
cdr3_nt: TGTGCCAGCAATCTAAACAGGGGATCCACTGAAGCTTTCTTT
cdr3_aa: CASNLNRGSTEAFF

j_call: TRBJ2-7
d_call: TRBD1
clone_size: -
v_call: TRBV5-4
cdr3_nt: TGTGCCAGCAGCTATGGACAGGGGGCGGGGGAGCAGTACTTC
cdr3_aa: CASSYGQGAGEQYF

j_call: TRBJ2-2
d_call: -
clone_size: once
v_call: TRBV5-1
cdr3_nt: TGCGCCAGCAGCTTGGTGGAGACGAACACCGGGGAGCTGTTTTTT
cdr3_aa: CASSLVETNTGELFF

j_call: TRBJ1-2
d_call: TRBD1
clone_size: -
v_call: TRBV18
cdr3_nt: TGTGCCAGCTCACGGCAGGGGGTCGGCTACACCTTC
cdr3_aa: CASSRQGVGYTF

j_call: TRBJ2-1
d_call: -
clone_size: -
v_call: TRBV4-2
cdr3_nt: TGTGCCAGCAGCCAAGATGGGGGGTATAACAATGAGCAGTTCTTC
cdr3_aa: CASSQDGGYNNEQFF

j_call: TRBJ1-2
d_call: -
clone_size: once
v_call: TRBV7-2
cdr3_nt: TGTGCCAGCAGCCCCTATGGGAGGGATCGGGTTTATGGCTACACCTTC
cdr3_aa: CASSPYGRDRVYGYTF

j_call: TRBJ1-2
d_call: -
clone_size: -
v_call: TRBV5-1
cdr3_nt: TGCGCCAGCAGCTTGGTCGGATCTGTTATCGGCAGGCGGGATGATGGCTACACCTTC
cdr3_aa: CASSLVGSVIGRRDDGYTF

j_call: TRBJ1-2
d_call: -
clone_size: -
v_call: TRBV12-3/TRBV12-4
cdr3_nt: TGTGCCAGCAGTCCCAGGGTTGGGTATGGCTACACCTTC
cdr3_aa: CASSPRVGYGYTF

j_call: TRBJ2-5
d_call: -
clone_size: -
v_call: TRBV4-1
cdr3_nt: TGCGCCAGCAGCCATCATGGCAGGGACCAAGAGACCCAGTACTTC
cdr3_aa: CASSHHGRDQETQYF

j_call: TRBJ1-1
d_call: -
clone_size: -
v_call: TRBV6-6
cdr3_nt: TGTGCCAGCAGTTTGACAGCGAACACTGAAGCTTTCTTT
cdr3_aa: CASSLTANTEAFF

j_call: TRBJ2-1
d_call: TRBD2
clone_size: -
v_call: TRBV2
cdr3_nt: TGTGCCAGCAGTGAGGCGGGGGGCCGGACCCGACATTACAATGAGCAGTTCTTC
cdr3_aa: CASSEAGGRTRHYNEQFF

j_call: TRBJ1-2
d_call: TRBD1
clone_size: -
v_call: TRBV7-3
cdr3_nt: TGTGCCAGCAGCCCTAGGACAGGGGTTCAGTATGGCTACACCTTC
cdr3_aa: CASSPRTGVQYGYTF

j_call: TRBJ2-3
d_call: TRBD1
clone_size: -
v_call: TRBV7-9
cdr3_nt: TGTGCCAGCAGCCCCCGGGACAGCACTAGCACAGATACGCAGTATTTT
cdr3_aa: CASSPRDSTSTDTQYF

j_call: TRBJ2-5
d_call: TRBD1
clone_size: -
v_call: TRBV5-6
cdr3_nt: TGTGCCAGCAGCGTGCTTGGGACAGAGATAGAGACCCAGTACTTC
cdr3_aa: CASSVLGTEIETQYF

j_call: TRBJ1-2
d_call: -
clone_size: -
v_call: TRBV4-1
cdr3_nt: TGCGCCAGCAGCCAAGGATTTTTTGACACCACGATTAACTATGGCTACACCTTC
cdr3_aa: CASSQGFFDTTINYGYTF

j_call: TRBJ2-1
d_call: TRBD1
clone_size: -
v_call: TRBV7-3
cdr3_nt: TGTGCCAGCAGCTTAACGACAGGGGGCCAGGGTGAGCAGTTCTTC
cdr3_aa: CASSLTTGGQGEQFF

j_call: TRBJ2-3
d_call: TRBD1
clone_size: -
v_call: TRBV5-1
cdr3_nt: TGCGCCAGCAGCTTGAGAGACAGGGGCCGCCGGTCGAATACGCAGTATTTT
cdr3_aa: CASSLRDRGRRSNTQYF

j_call: TRBJ1-5
d_call: -
clone_size: -
v_call: TRBV6-1
cdr3_nt: TGTGCCAGCAGTGAGTACGACAGGACGAATCAGCCCCAGCATTTT
cdr3_aa: CASSEYDRTNQPQHF

j_call: TRBJ2-5
d_call: -
clone_size: -
v_call: TRBV5-4
cdr3_nt: TGTGCCAGCAGCTTAGGGGGGGCCCAAGAGACCCAGTACTTC
cdr3_aa: CASSLGGAQETQYF

j_call: TRBJ2-2
d_call: -
clone_size: -
v_call: TRBV24-1
cdr3_nt: TGTGCCACCTCAGGCCGAATTACCGGGGAGCTGTTTTTT
cdr3_aa: CATSGRITGELFF

j_call: TRBJ1-2
d_call: -
clone_size: -
v_call: TRBV7-3
cdr3_nt: TGTGCCAGCAGCTTAGAGCCAACTAACTATGGCTACACCTTC
cdr3_aa: CASSLEPTNYGYTF

j_call: TRBJ1-1
d_call: TRBD1
clone_size: once
v_call: TRBV6-6
cdr3_nt: TGTGCCAGCAGTACCGGACAGGGAGGGCCCACTGAAGCTTTCTTT
cdr3_aa: CASSTGQGGPTEAFF

j_call: TRBJ2-7
d_call: -
clone_size: -
v_call: TRBV27
cdr3_nt: TGTGCCAGCAGTTTACGGCAACCAGGTCAGAACATCCTACCCTACGAGCAGTACTTC
cdr3_aa: CASSLRQPGQNILPYEQYF

j_call: TRBJ2-7
d_call: -
clone_size: -
v_call: TRBV7-3
cdr3_nt: TGTGCCAGCAGCTTAACGGCAGGCTCGAGCCCCTACGAGCAGTACTTC
cdr3_aa: CASSLTAGSSPYEQYF

j_call: TRBJ2-2
d_call: -
clone_size: -
v_call: TRBV12-1
cdr3_nt: TGTGCCAGCAGCTTAGGGACAGGGGGAATCGGGGAGCTGTTTTTT
cdr3_aa: CASSLGTGGIGELFF

j_call: TRBJ2-6
d_call: TRBD2
clone_size: -
v_call: TRBV5-1
cdr3_nt: TGCGCCAGCAGCTTGCGACTAGCGGGGAGTTCTGGGGCCAACGTCCTGACTTTC
cdr3_aa: CASSLRLAGSSGANVLTF

j_call: TRBJ1-2
d_call: -
clone_size: -
v_call: TRBV2
cdr3_nt: TGTGCCAGCCTCCCGCACGGGGAGTCGGGCTACACCTTC
cdr3_aa: CASLPHGESGYTF

j_call: TRBJ1-5
d_call: TRBD1
clone_size: -
v_call: TRBV5-1
cdr3_nt: TGCGCCAGCAGCCCGGGACAGACGTCTAGCAATCAGCCCCAGCATTTT
cdr3_aa: CASSPGQTSSNQPQHF